This TCR beta chain was sequenced during a study of cytomegalovirus exposure and HLA in healthy donors. The length of the CDR3 is 14 residues. In germline, CDR1 is SGHTA, CDR2 FQGNSA. Germline trimming cut 6 bases from V and 0 bases from J; bases unmatched to any gene: 2. The PCR ran on 60 Vbeta and 13 Jbeta primers. Measured with immunoSEQ multiplex PCR; TCRdb has only the in-frame clones, and not every one. The repertoire holds tens of thousands of clones, with approximately 80% as singletons. This chain uses TRBV7-2 with TRBJ1-3, with 7 bases lining up with TRBD1. This TCR came from a human donor in good health. Sequences were obtained from PBMCs. CDR3 region: CASSGTVSGNTIYF. CDR3 nucleotides: TGTGCCAGCAGTGGGACAGTCTCTGGAAACACCATATATTTT.